The 28 T cell receptor beta chains reported below all come from one sample, sequenced in a study of blood T cell repertoires in COVID-19 (TCRdb year 2020). Receptors were amplified or captured by the immunoSEQ multiplex PCR assay. This is the immuneACCESS table as TCRdb keeps it, with only in-frame sequences that have V and J called. A part of the clones is gone; compared with another copy, unresolved V genes explain less than half, and the rest is unexplained. Counted in this sample were some 450,000 clones; 70% to 90% of them appeared once. Of the sample, roughly 0.76% falls within the top ten clones. The specimen sequenced was peripheral blood. Receptor source: a man younger than 35 with COVID-19, enrolled during active disease.

V usage is TRBV14 and J usage is TRBJ2-7, with D possibly matching TRBD2 (6 bases). V lost 0 bases and J 0 bases, leaving 18 bases between the germline ends. There are 18 residues in the CDR3. In germline, CDR1 is SGHDN, CDR2 FVKESK. CDR3 bases: TGTGCCAGCAGCCAAGATAGATGGGCGGCGGGAAGCTCCTACGAGCAGTACTTC. Protein sequence: CASSQDRWAAGSSYEQYF. The entire variable domain, with the rest obtained from reference TRBV14 and TRBJ2-7, is as follows: EAGVTQFPSHSVIEKGQTVTLRCDPISGHDNLYWYRRVMGKEIKFLLHFVKESKQDESGMPNNRFLAERTGGTYSTLKVQPAELEDSGVYFCASSQDRWAAGSSYEQYFGPGTRLTVT.

The chain has TRBV11-3 and TRBJ2-3; a weak D match, TRBD1 (5 bases). V lost 1 base and J 3 bases, leaving 11 bases between the germline ends. CDR1 SGHNT and CDR2 YENEEA come from the germline V gene. The CDR3 contains 15 residues. CDR3: CASSLGRAKTDTQYF. In nucleotides, the CDR3 is TGTGCCAGCAGCTTAGGCAGGGCGAAGACAGATACGCAGTATTTT.

V is TRBV7-2 and J is TRBJ1-4; the match to TRBD1 covers 11 bases. The J segment lost 12 bases and the V segment lost 1 base, leaving 4 bases of the junction unmatched. CDR1 and CDR2 from the germline V gene are SGHTA and FQGNSA. This CDR3 has 14 residues. The CDR3, as DNA: TGTGCCAGCAGCTTAGTAGGGGGACAGGGGGAACTGTTTTTT. Encoded protein: CASSLVGGQGELFF.

The chain recombines TRBV12-5 with TRBJ1-3, with TRBD1 as a possible D gene (6 bases). CDR1 LGHNT and CDR2 FRNRAP come from the germline V gene. Trimming cost V 4 bases and J 4 bases, with 17 bases left between them. This CDR3 has 16 amino acids. CDR3 nucleotide sequence: TGTGCTAGTGGTTCGATCCCAGGGGCGCAAGGAAACACCATATATTTT. Encoded protein: CASGSIPGAQGNTIYF.

This chain links TRBV6-5 with TRBJ1-2; possible D gene TRBD1, 6 bases. Germline V gene data show CDR1 as MNHEY and CDR2 as SVGAGI. There are 15 residues in the CDR3. V dropped 6 bases and J dropped 4 bases, with 18 bases sitting between them. The CDR3 sequence is CASRGLTGPTYGYTF. The CDR3 bases are TGTGCCAGCAGGGGGTTGACAGGCCCAACCTATGGCTACACCTTC.

This clone came up once. This chain connects TRBV5-4 to TRBJ2-5; a possible D gene is TRBD1 (6 bases). Trimming took 2 bases from V and 5 from J, leaving 13 bases between them. Germline lookup yields CDR1 SGHNT and CDR2 YYREEE (reference sequence). The CDR3 has 14 amino acids. CDR3 in amino acids: CASSFSGAGETQYF. In DNA, the CDR3 is TGTGCCAGCAGCTTTTCAGGGGCCGGGGAGACCCAGTACTTC.

The J gene is TRBJ2-2, the V gene TRBV15; 9 bases are shared with TRBD1. In germline, CDR1 is LNHNV, CDR2 YYDKDF (reference sequence). The CDR3 runs 15 residues. The V segment lost 4 bases and the J segment 6 bases; nucleotides outside the gene matches: 6. CDR3 coding DNA: TGTGCCACCAGCACCTTACAGGGGGCGGCCGGGGAGCTGTTTTTT. It is translated as CATSTLQGAAGELFF.

The chain joins TRBV6-5 to TRBJ2-7; perhaps TRBD1 as D (5 bases). The germline V gene has CDR1 MNHEY and CDR2 SVGAGI. CDR3 length: 14 residues. The ends were cut back, 7 bases at V and 4 bases at J, with 17 bases in the middle. CDR3 DNA sequence: TGTGCCAGCACTACGGGCGGTAGGGGATACGAGCAGTACTTC. This gives the protein CASTTGGRGYEQYF.

This chain links TRBV6-5 with TRBJ2-7; the D gene is possibly TRBD1 (5 bases). This CDR3 has 14 amino acids. CDR1 is MNHEY, CDR2 SVGAGI, per germline. V lost 1 base to trimming and J lost 7 bases, with 14 bases between them. The CDR3: CASSYYRTSLEQYF. In DNA, the CDR3 is TGTGCCAGCAGTTACTATCGGACAAGCTTGGAGCAGTACTTC.

The chain couples TRBV6-5 to TRBJ1-2, with D tentatively TRBD1 (6 bases). This CDR3 has 14 amino acids. Germline values: CDR1 MNHEY, CDR2 SVGAGI. The V end lost 1 base, the J end lost 7 bases, and 13 bases lay between the germline ends. The CDR3 spells CASSYFGQRGGYTF. DNA of the CDR3: TGTGCCAGCAGTTACTTCGGACAGCGCGGTGGCTACACCTTC.

J is TRBJ2-1 and V is TRBV7-9; TRBD2 aligns across 12 bases. The ends lost 2 bases at V and 9 bases at J; junction bases unmatched: 5. The CDR3 is 15 amino acids. Per germline, CDR1 SEHNR and CDR2 FQNEAQ (reference sequence). The chain's CDR3 is CASSLTSGRTTEQFF. CDR3 in DNA: TGTGCCAGCAGCTTAACTAGCGGGAGGACCACTGAGCAGTTCTTC.

The CDR3 region has the DNA TGTGCCACCAGCAGAGGTAGACAGGGGCGCGATACGCAGTATTTT. This sequence encodes CATSRGRQGRDTQYF. The chain recombines TRBV15 with TRBJ2-3; 8 nucleotides agree with TRBD1. Germline V CDR1 and CDR2: LNHNV, YYDKDF (reference sequence). V lost 1 base to trimming and J lost 6 bases; unmatched junction nucleotides: 6. The CDR3 is 15 residues long.

This rearrangement joins TRBV12-3 or TRBV12-4 to TRBJ2-1, with 8 bases fitting TRBD2. The CDR3 extends over 12 amino acids. The V gene end was trimmed by 5 bases and the J gene end by 10 bases; junction bases not matched to a gene: 4. CDR3 in amino acids: CASSPGGEEQFF. In DNA, the CDR3 is TGTGCCAGCAGTCCCGGGGGGGAGGAGCAGTTCTTC.

The chain links TRBV7-2 to TRBJ1-2; D gene ambiguous. This CDR3 has 13 amino acids. From germline, CDR1 is SGHTA and CDR2 FQGNSA. Trimming removed 1 base from V and 8 bases from J, with 11 bases in between. The CDR3 region is CASSLGPLGGYTF. The CDR3 DNA follows: TGTGCCAGCAGCTTAGGCCCACTCGGGGGCTACACCTTC.

Comments on this clone: Other DNA sequences in the same sample also yield this CDR3. This sequence joins TRBV5-1 and TRBJ1-6, with 7 bases lining up with TRBD1. V shed 3 bases and J 5 bases; nucleotides not matched to a gene: 2. Germline V gene sequence: CDR1 SGHRS, CDR2 YFSETQ. This CDR3 is 14 amino acids long. The CDR3, as DNA: TGCGCCAGCAGCTCAGGGACAGATAATTCACCCCTCCACTTT. Residues: CASSSGTDNSPLHF. Complete variable domain (other parts from reference TRBV5-1 and TRBJ1-6): KAGVTQTPRYLIKTRGQQVTLSCSPISGHRSVSWYQQTPGQGLQFLFEYFSETQRNKGNFPGRFSGRQFSNSRSEMNVSTLELGDSALYLCASSSGTDNSPLHFGNGTRLTVT.

The chain employs TRBV9 and TRBJ1-3; the D is unclear. CDR1 is SGDLS and CDR2 is YYNGEE in the germline V gene. This CDR3 comprises 16 residues. Trimming cost V 4 bases and J 4 bases, with 18 bases left between them. CDR3 in DNA: TGTGCCAGCAGCAGCCGGGCCTCGGGGAGCGGAAACACCATATATTTT. Protein product: CASSSRASGSGNTIYF.

The chain is built from TRBV25-1 and TRBJ1-1; unclear D gene. From germline, CDR1 is MGHDK and CDR2 SYGVNS. Trimming shortened V by 6 bases and J by 1 base, and 18 bases separated the two germline ends. The length of the CDR3 is 16 residues. The CDR3: CASSSGYTTGNTEAFF. CDR3 in DNA: TGTGCCAGCAGCTCCGGGTATACCACCGGGAACACTGAAGCTTTCTTT.

The J gene is TRBJ2-7, the V gene TRBV7-8, with TRBD2 identical over 8 bases. Trimming cost V 5 bases and J 5 bases; bases outside gene matches: 5. This CDR3 has 13 amino acids. Germline CDR1 and CDR2: SGHVS and FQNEAQ. The CDR3 loop reads CASSPLAGHEQYF. CDR3 DNA: TGTGCCAGCAGCCCCTTAGCGGGGCACGAGCAGTACTTC.

This clone was detected only once. CDR3 residues: CASSLVGQGINTGELFF. The CDR3, as DNA: TGCGCCAGCAGCTTGGTGGGACAGGGAATCAACACCGGGGAGCTGTTTTTT. The rearrangement uses TRBV5-1 and TRBJ2-2, with TRBD1 matching 9 bases. Trimming removed 0 bases from V and 2 bases from J; junction bases left unmatched: 5. The CDR3 sequence is 17 residues long. CDR1 and CDR2 (germline): SGHRS, YFSETQ.

The chain is built from TRBV11-2 and TRBJ1-6; weak D call: TRBD1 (5 bases). Deletions cut 5 bases from V and 0 bases from J, with 14 bases between. CDR3 length: 17 amino acids. CDR1 is SGHAT, CDR2 FQNNGV, per germline. The DNA for the CDR3 is TGTGCCAGCAGCCCGTCTACGGGGGGCTCCTATAATTCACCCCTCCACTTT. It specifies CASSPSTGGSYNSPLHF.

The chain's CDR3 is CASSRGGIGTEAFF. CDR3 bases: TGTGCCAGCAGTAGGGGCGGAATTGGGACTGAAGCTTTCTTT. The chain joins TRBV27 to TRBJ1-1, with D perhaps matching TRBD1 (5 bases). Germline assignment: CDR1 MNHEY and CDR2 SMNVEV (reference sequence). Trimming removed 5 bases from V and 5 bases from J, with 15 bases in between. The CDR3 consists of 14 residues.

The chain links TRBV11-3 to TRBJ1-1; tentatively, D is TRBD1 (5 bases). From germline, CDR1 is SGHNT and CDR2 YENEEA. Trimming took 8 bases from V and 6 from J, leaving 13 bases between them. The CDR3 has 12 residues. The CDR3 DNA follows: TGTGCCAGCTCTATGGGGGGGGCTGAAGCTTTCTTT. Amino acid sequence: CASSMGGAEAFF.

The chain is built from TRBV5-6 and TRBJ2-1, with D possibly TRBD2 on 6 matching bases. Germline V gene data show CDR1 as SGHDT and CDR2 as YYEEEE. This CDR3 comprises 15 residues. The V gene lost 4 bases and the J gene lost 7 bases, with 18 bases spanning the gap. This CDR3 is CASSRWNRLENEQFF. CDR3 sequence (DNA): TGTGCCAGCAGCCGATGGAACAGACTAGAAAATGAGCAGTTCTTC.

The rearrangement uses TRBV7-8 and TRBJ2-7; 12 bases match TRBD2. This CDR3 has 15 amino acids. Trimming at V came to 6 bases and at J to 3 bases, leaving 6 bases not matched to a gene. The germline gives CDR1 SGHVS, CDR2 FQNEAQ. The CDR3 bases are TGTGCCAGCAGACCGAGACTAGCGGGAGTCTACGAGCAGTACTTC. Residues: CASRPRLAGVYEQYF.

The chain employs TRBV5-1 and TRBJ2-1; 8 nucleotides align to TRBD1. The V gene's germline CDR1 is SGHRS and CDR2 YFSETQ. Trimming at V came to 0 bases and at J to 5 bases, leaving 7 bases not matched to a gene. The CDR3 has 16 amino acids. CDR3 sequence (DNA): TGCGCCAGCAGCTTGGGCGGGACAGGCGAAAACAATGAGCAGTTCTTC. Translated: CASSLGGTGENNEQFF. Drawing the rest from reference TRBV5-1 and TRBJ2-1, the complete variable domain is KAGVTQTPRYLIKTRGQQVTLSCSPISGHRSVSWYQQTPGQGLQFLFEYFSETQRNKGNFPGRFSGRQFSNSRSEMNVSTLELGDSALYLCASSLGGTGENNEQFFGPGTRLTVL.

This rearrangement joins TRBV18 to TRBJ2-3; tentatively, D is TRBD2 (6 bases). Germline CDR1 KGHSH, CDR2 LQKENI. Trimming stripped 3 bases from V and 1 base from J, with 14 bases between. This CDR3 comprises 16 residues. CDR3 nucleotide sequence: TGTGCCAGCTCACCCCAACTAGCTGGAGGCACAGATACGCAGTATTTT. As protein: CASSPQLAGGTDTQYF.

The genes are TRBV23-1 and TRBJ1-2; 8 bases fit TRBD1. TRBV23-1 is filed as an ORF, its function uncertain. V dropped 0 bases and J dropped 8; count of bases not matched to a gene: 8. This CDR3 is built from 15 residues. CDR3 nucleotides: TGCGCCAGCAGTCAATCGTTGGACAGGGCGATAGGCTACACCTTC. This gives the protein CASSQSLDRAIGYTF.

The chain couples TRBV5-8 to TRBJ1-1, with D possibly matching TRBD1 (5 bases). The length of the CDR3 is 11 residues. V was trimmed by 0 bases and J by 14 bases, leaving 11 bases between them. CDR1 is SGHTS, CDR2 YDEGEE, per germline. The CDR3 DNA sequence: TGTGCCAGCAGCTTGGCCAGGGCGTCCTTCTTT. This sequence encodes CASSLARASFF. The whole variable domain, remainder taken from reference TRBV5-8 and TRBJ1-1, is EAGVTQSPTHLIKTRGQQATLRCSPISGHTSVYWYQQALGLGLQFLLWYDEGEERNRGNFPPRFSGRQFPNYSSELNVNALELEDSALYLCASSLARASFFGQGTRLTVV.